The 6 T cell receptor beta chains given below trace back to one sample, sequenced in a study of T cells in localized non-small cell lung cancer. Sequenced by immunoSEQ multiplex PCR; TCRdb stores in-frame clones only, minus some. The data contain some 22,000 clones, about four fifths of them seen just once; the ten biggest clones take up more than 4.5%. The material was PBMCs, obtained before any cancer treatment. Receptor source: a man aged 40 to 69 with stage II lung adenocarcinoma.

The gene calls are TRBV5-1 and TRBJ2-2; no firm D call. Germline-derived CDR1 and CDR2 are SGHRS and YFSETQ. Trimming shortened V by 1 base and J by 5 bases, and 9 bases separated the two germline ends. This CDR3 contains 14 residues. The DNA for the CDR3 is TGCGCCAGCAGCTTGTCGGTCGGTACCGGGGAGCTGTTTTTT. Protein: CASSLSVGTGELFF.

This rearrangement joins TRBV29-1 to TRBJ2-3; a possible D gene is TRBD1 (6 bases). CDR1 is SQVTM and CDR2 is ANQGSEA in the germline V gene. CDR3 length: 15 amino acids. Between the trimmed V and J ends, which lost 8 bases and 4 bases, there was a span of 22 bases. The CDR3 DNA sequence: TGCAGCTGTCACAAAGCCCCAGGGGCGTCAGATACGCAGTATTTT. It translates to CSCHKAPGASDTQYF.

J is TRBJ2-7 and V is TRBV30, with D possibly being TRBD2 (6 bases). The V end lost 6 bases, the J end lost 7 bases, and 16 bases lay between the germline ends. Germline CDR1 and CDR2: GTSNPN and SVGIG (reference sequence). The CDR3 contains 12 residues. The CDR3 sequence: CACSRGFGEQYF. CDR3 bases: TGTGCCTGCTCCCGGGGGTTTGGAGAGCAGTACTTC. Using reference TRBV30 and TRBJ2-7 for the parts outside the CDR3, the full variable domain is SQTIHQWPATLVQPVGSPLSLECTVEGTSNPNLYWYRQAAGRGLQLLFYSVGIGQISSEVPQNLSASRPQDRQFILSSKKLLLSDSGFYLCACSRGFGEQYFGPGTRLTVT.

The chain employs TRBV2 and TRBJ1-1, with D possibly TRBD1 on 5 matching bases. V lost 4 bases and J lost 9, with 18 bases in between. CDR1 and CDR2 (germline): SNHLY, FYNNEI. The CDR3 length is 14 residues. The DNA of the CDR3 is TGTGCCAGCAGTGCCACCCCCGGGGGACCAAAAGCTTTCTTT. It encodes CASSATPGGPKAFF.

The chain recombines TRBV15 with TRBJ2-6, with TRBD2 matching over 14 bases. With 0 bases clipped from V and 2 bases from J, the junction kept 6 bases outside the gene matches. From germline, CDR1 is LNHNV and CDR2 YYDKDF (reference sequence). The CDR3 totals 20 residues. This chain's CDR3 is CATSRDLTSGGAAGANVLTF. The CDR3 coding sequence is TGTGCCACCAGCAGAGATCTGACTAGCGGGGGGGCTGCTGGGGCCAACGTCCTGACTTTC.

This rearrangement joins TRBV5-8 to TRBJ1-1; D uncertain. Trimming took off 2 bases at V and 0 bases at J, with 11 bases between the two ends. CDR1 and CDR2 (germline): SGHTS, YDEGEE. The CDR3 totals 15 residues. In DNA, the CDR3 is TGTGCCAGCAGCTTTGGAGGGTCGGTGAACACTGAAGCTTTCTTT. It yields the protein CASSFGGSVNTEAFF.